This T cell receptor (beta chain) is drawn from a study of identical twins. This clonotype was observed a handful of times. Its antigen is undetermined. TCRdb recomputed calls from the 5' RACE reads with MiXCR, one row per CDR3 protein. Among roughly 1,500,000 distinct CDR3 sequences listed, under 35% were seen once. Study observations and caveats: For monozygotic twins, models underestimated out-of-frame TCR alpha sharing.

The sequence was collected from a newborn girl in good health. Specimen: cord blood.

This CDR3 reads CAWDIPAGGRDTF. The CDR3 region has the DNA TGTGCCTGGGACATCCCCGCAGGGGGGAGGGACACCTTC. The chain has TRBV30 and TRBJ1-2; 7 bases match TRBD1. The trim removed 5 bases at V and 12 bases at J, leaving 15 bases unmatched. CDR3 length: 13 residues. The germline gives CDR1 GTSNPN, CDR2 SVGIG (reference sequence). Complete variable domain (other parts from reference TRBV30 and TRBJ1-2): SQTIHQWPATLVQPVGSPLSLECTVEGTSNPNLYWYRQAAGRGLQLLFYSVGIGQISSEVPQNLSASRPQDRQFILSSKKLLLSDSGFYLCAWDIPAGGRDTFGSGTRLTVV.